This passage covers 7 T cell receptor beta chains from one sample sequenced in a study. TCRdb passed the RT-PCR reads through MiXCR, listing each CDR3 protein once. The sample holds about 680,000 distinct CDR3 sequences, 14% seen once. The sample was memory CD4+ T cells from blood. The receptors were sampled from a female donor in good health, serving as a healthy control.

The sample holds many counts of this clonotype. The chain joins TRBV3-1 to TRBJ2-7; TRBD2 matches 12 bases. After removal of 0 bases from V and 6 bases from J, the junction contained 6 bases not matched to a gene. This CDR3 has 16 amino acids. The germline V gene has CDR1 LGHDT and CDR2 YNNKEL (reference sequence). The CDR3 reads CASSQDLASGRAEQYF. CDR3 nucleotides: TGTGCCAGCAGCCAAGATCTTGCTAGCGGGAGGGCCGAGCAGTACTTC.

In nucleotides, the CDR3 is TGTGCCAGCAGCCGCCCGGCTAGCGGCACAGATACGCAGTATTTT. Its translation is CASSRPASGTDTQYF. The chain is built from TRBV28 and TRBJ2-3; D possibly corresponds to TRBD2 (6 bases). The CDR3 extends over 15 amino acids. With 6 bases removed from V and 1 base from J, the gap between germline ends came to 14 bases. Germline CDR1 and CDR2: MDHEN and SYDVKM.

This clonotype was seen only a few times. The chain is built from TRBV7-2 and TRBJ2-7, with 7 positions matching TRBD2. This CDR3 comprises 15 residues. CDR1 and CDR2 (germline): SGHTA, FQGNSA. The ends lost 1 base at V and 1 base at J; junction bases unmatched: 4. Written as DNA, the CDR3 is TGTGCCAGCAGCTTAGGGCGGGAGCTTTCCTACGAGCAGTACTTC. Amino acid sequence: CASSLGRELSYEQYF.

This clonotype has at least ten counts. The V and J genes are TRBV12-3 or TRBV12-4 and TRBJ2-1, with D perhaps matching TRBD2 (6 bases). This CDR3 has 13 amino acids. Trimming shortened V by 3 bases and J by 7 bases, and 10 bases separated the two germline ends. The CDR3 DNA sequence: TGTGCCAGCAGTTTTCACGGGAGTAATGAGCAGTTCTTC. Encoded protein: CASSFHGSNEQFF.

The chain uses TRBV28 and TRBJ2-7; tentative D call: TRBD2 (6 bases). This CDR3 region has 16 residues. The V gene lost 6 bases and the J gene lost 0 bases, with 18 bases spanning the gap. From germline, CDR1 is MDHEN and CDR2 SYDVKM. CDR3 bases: TGTGCCAGCAGACCAACCCCCGGGACTTCCTCCTACGAGCAGTACTTC. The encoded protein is CASRPTPGTSSYEQYF.

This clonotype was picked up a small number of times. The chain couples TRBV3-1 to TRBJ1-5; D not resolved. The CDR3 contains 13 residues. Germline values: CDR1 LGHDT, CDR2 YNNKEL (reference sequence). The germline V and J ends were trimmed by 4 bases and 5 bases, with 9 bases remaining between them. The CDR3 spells CASSPRNHQPQHF. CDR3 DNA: TGTGCCAGCAGCCCCAGGAACCATCAGCCCCAGCATTTT.

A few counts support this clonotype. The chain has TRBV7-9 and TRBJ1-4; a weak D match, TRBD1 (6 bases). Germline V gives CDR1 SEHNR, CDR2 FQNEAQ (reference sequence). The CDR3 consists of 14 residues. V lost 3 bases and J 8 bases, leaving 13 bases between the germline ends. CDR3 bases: TGTGCCAGCAGCTTTTCCCGGGGGCAAGAAAAACTGTTTTTT. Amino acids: CASSFSRGQEKLFF.